This T cell receptor beta chain emerged from a study of blood T cell repertoires in COVID-19 (dated by TCRdb to between 2020 and 2021). About the full investigation: Samples covering the acute and convalescent phases of COVID-19 were provided by collaborators in the United States, Italy and Spain. The material from the prospective study consisted of cDNA or gDNA derived from T cells, B-cell-depleted T cells, or PBMCs. The samples were drawn from two sources: the first 160 participants of the ongoing ImmuneRACE study, and about 1,300 subjects contributed by 6 global collaborators. The repertoires were released in a freely available public database intended as a resource for research on the immune response to SARS-CoV-2. HLA class I and class II types, where available, came from metadata supplied by the sample provider rather than from assay-based typing. A de-identified subject ID, COVID-19 status, age in years and sex were almost always included in the sample metadata. The dataset comprised deeply sampled blood TCRbeta repertoires from subjects exposed to, actively infected with, or recovered from COVID-19. Paper-wide results and their limitations: Clinical and demographic metadata were provided uncurated, with the amount varying by source and participant.

V and J are trimmed by 4 bases and 3 bases, and the gene matches miss 9 bases of the junction. The CDR3 starts with the cysteine, ends with the phenylalanine, and has 16 residues. The only DNA kept is the CDR3, 48 bases in frame from the first base. Per the germline V gene (reference sequence), SEHNR is the CDR1 and FQNEAQ is the CDR2. Comment on this clone: The antigen it recognizes is unknown. No much larger clone exists at a distance of one base, and base qualities are not known.

The immunoSEQ Assay, a bias-controlled multiplex PCR, was used to amplify TCRbeta CDR3 regions from genomic DNA. Per the source publication's procedure: The number of nucleated cells in each sample was estimated from the amplification of reference gene primers within the assay. Sequence reads were collapsed and filtered to measure the absolute abundance of every unique TCRbeta CDR3 rearrangement. Productive Simpson clonality was computed per sample as the square root of Simpson's diversity index over productive rearrangements. What TCRdb holds here is the immuneACCESS table cut down to in-frame rearrangements. Part of the clones is not present; checked against another copy, under half of the missing clones reflect an unresolved V gene, and the others are unexplained. D and trimming come from the DNA, and the V and J calls and clone size come from that table. The sample includes 200,000 to 250,000 clones, with around 90% observed a single time. The ten largest clones add up to about a tenth of the sample.

Participants in the prospective study were aged roughly 18 to 95 years, lived in some 24 United States geographic areas, and enrolled through a virtual design. Cohort assignment in the prospective study relied on participant-reported clinical history from a screening survey and a study questionnaire. ImmuneRACE Cohort 3 recovered participants were defined by two consecutive negative NP/OP PCR tests, healthcare professional clearance, or symptom resolution. In the prospective study, whole blood, serum and a nasopharyngeal or oropharyngeal swab were collected from each participant by mobile phlebotomists. Additional blood draws and questionnaires over an approximately two-month period could optionally be provided by prospective study participants. Before DNA extraction, prospective study blood samples were shipped either frozen or at room temperature.

Input material: PBMCs or T cells enriched from blood (not recorded which). The sequence derives from a man younger than 40 who had recovered from COVID-19. This sequence uses TRBV7-9 and TRBJ1-3, and TRBD1 aligns with 7 junction nucleotides. The nucleotides are TGTGCCAGCAGCTGGGAAGGGGGCGGCGGTGGAAACACCATATATTTT. This yields the protein CASSWEGGGGGNTIYF.